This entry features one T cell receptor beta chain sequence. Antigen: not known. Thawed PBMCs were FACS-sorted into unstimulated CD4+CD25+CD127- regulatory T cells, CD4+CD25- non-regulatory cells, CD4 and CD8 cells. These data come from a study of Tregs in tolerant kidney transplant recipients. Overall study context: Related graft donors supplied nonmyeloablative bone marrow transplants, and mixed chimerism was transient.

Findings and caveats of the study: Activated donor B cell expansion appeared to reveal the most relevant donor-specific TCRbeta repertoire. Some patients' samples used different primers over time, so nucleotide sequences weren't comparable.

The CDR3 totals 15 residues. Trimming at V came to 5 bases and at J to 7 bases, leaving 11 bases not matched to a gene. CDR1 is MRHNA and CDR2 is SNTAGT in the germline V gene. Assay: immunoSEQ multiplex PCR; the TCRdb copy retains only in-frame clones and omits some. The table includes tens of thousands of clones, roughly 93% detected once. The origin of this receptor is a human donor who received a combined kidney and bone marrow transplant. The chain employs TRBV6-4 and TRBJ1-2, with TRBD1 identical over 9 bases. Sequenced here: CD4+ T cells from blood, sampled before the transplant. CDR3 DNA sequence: TGTGCCAGCAGTACAGAGCCCGGGACAGGGAGTGGCTACACCTTC. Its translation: CASSTEPGTGSGYTF.